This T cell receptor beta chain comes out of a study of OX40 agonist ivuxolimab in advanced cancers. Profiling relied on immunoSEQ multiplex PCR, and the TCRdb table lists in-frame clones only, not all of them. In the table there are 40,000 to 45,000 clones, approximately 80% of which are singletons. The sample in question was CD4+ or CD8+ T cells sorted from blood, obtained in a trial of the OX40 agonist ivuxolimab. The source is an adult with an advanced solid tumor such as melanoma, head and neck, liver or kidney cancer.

DNA of the CDR3: TGTGCCAGCAGCTTAGATCTCGCGACAGGCCCGGTTACCGGGGGTCAGCCCCAGCATTTT. It is translated as CASSLDLATGPVTGGQPQHF. V is TRBV11-2 and J is TRBJ1-5, with D maybe TRBD1 (6 bases). This CDR3 region has 20 residues. V lost 0 bases and J 6 bases, leaving 27 bases between the germline ends. Germline V lookup: CDR1 SGHAT, CDR2 FQNNGV.